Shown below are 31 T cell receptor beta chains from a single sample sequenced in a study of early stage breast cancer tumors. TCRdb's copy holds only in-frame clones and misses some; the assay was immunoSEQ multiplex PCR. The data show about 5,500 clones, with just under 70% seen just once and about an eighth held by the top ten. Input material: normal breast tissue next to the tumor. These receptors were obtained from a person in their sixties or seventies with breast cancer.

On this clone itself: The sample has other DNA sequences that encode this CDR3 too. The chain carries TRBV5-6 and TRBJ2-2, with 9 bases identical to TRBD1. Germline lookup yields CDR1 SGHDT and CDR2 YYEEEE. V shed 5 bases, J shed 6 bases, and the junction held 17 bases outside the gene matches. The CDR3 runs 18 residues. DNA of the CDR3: TGTGCCAGCAGTTTGATTACAGGGGGCCCGAGAAACGCCGGGGAGCTGTTTTTT. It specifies CASSLITGGPRNAGELFF.

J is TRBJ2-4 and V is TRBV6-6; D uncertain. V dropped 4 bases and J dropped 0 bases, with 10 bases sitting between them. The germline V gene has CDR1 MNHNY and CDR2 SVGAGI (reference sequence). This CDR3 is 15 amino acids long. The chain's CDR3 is CASSSQELAKNIQYF. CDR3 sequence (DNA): TGTGCCAGCAGTTCTCAGGAGCTAGCCAAAAACATTCAGTACTTC.

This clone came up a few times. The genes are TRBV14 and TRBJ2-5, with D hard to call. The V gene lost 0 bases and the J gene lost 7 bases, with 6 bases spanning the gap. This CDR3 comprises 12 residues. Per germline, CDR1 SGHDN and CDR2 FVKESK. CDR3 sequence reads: CASSQDRVTQYF. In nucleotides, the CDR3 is TGTGCCAGCAGCCAAGATCGTGTGACCCAGTACTTC.

This CDR3 is CAWNSGNTIYF. CDR3 coding DNA: TGTGCCTGGAATTCCGGAAACACCATATATTTT. The chain couples TRBV30 to TRBJ1-3, with D unresolved. V was shortened by 4 bases and J by 4 bases, with 5 bases between the two germline ends. Per germline, CDR1 GTSNPN and CDR2 SVGIG (reference sequence). The CDR3 covers 11 residues.

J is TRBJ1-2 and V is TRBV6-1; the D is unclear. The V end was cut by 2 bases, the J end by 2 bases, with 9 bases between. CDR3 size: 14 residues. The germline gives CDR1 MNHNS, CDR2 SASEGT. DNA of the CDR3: TGTGCCAGCAGTGAAAGTGGCGACAACTATGGCTACACCTTC. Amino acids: CASSESGDNYGYTF.

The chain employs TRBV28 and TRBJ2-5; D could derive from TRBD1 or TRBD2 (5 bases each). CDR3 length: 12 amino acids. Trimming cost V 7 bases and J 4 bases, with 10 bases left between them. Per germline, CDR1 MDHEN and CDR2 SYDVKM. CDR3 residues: CASTLRGETQYF. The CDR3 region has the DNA TGTGCCAGCACTCTGAGGGGAGAGACCCAGTACTTC. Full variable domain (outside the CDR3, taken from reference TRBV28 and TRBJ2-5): DVKVTQSSRYLVKRTGEKVFLECVQDMDHENMFWYRQDPGLGLRLIYFSYDVKMKEKGDIPEGYSVSREKKERFSLILESASTNQTSMYLCASTLRGETQYFGPGTRLLVL.

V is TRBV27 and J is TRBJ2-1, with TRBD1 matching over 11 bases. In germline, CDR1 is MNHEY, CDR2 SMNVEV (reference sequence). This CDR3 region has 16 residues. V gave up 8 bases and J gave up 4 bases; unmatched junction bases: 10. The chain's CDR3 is CASSLRGDRGYNEQFF. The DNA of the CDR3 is TGTGCCAGCTCTCTACGAGGGGACAGGGGGTACAATGAGCAGTTCTTC.

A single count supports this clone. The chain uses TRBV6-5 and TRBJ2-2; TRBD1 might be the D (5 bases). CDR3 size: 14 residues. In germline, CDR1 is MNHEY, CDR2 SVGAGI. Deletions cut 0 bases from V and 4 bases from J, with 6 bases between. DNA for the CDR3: TGTGCCAGCAGTTACTCTCAGGGCACCGGGGAGCTGTTTTTT. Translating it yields CASSYSQGTGELFF.

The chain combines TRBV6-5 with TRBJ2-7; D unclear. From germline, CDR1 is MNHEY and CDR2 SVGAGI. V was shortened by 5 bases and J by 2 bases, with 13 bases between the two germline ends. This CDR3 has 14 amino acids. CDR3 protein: CASSEYQEPYEQYF. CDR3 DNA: TGTGCCAGCAGTGAATATCAGGAGCCCTACGAGCAGTACTTC.

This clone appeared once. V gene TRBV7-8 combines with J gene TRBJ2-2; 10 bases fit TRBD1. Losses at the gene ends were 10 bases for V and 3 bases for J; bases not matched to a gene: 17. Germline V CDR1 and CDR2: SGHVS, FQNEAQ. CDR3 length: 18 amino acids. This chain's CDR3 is CATNPDLHGTGDTGELFF. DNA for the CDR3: TGTGCCACCAACCCTGACCTTCACGGGACAGGGGACACCGGGGAGCTGTTTTTT. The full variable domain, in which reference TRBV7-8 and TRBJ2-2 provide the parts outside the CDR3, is GAGVSQSPRYKVAKRGQDVALRCDPISGHVSLFWYQQALGQGPEFLTYFQNEAQLDKSGLPSDRFFAERPEGSVSTLKIQRTQQEDSAVYLCATNPDLHGTGDTGELFFGEGSRLTVL.

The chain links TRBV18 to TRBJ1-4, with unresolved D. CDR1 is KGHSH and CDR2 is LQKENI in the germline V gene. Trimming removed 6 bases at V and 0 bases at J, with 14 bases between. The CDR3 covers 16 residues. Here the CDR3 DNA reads TGTGCCAGCTCCCCGAAAAAAGGCGCAACTAATGAAAAACTGTTTTTT. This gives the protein CASSPKKGATNEKLFF. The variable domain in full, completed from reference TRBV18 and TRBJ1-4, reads NAGVMQNPRHLVRRRGQEARLRCSPMKGHSHVYWYRQLPEEGLKFMVYLQKENIIDESGMPKERFSAEFPKEGPSILRIQQVVRGDSAAYFCASSPKKGATNEKLFFGSGTQLSVL.

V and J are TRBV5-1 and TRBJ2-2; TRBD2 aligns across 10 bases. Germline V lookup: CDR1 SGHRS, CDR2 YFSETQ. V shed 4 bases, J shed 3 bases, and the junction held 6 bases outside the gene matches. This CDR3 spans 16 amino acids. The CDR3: CASSQAGTSDTGELFF. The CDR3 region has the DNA TGCGCCAGCAGCCAAGCCGGGACTAGCGACACCGGGGAGCTGTTTTTT.

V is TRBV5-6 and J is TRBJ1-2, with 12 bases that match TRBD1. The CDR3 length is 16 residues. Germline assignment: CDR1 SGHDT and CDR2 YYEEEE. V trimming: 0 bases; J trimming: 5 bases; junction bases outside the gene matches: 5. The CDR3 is CASSLEGQGAQYGYTF. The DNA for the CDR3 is TGTGCCAGCAGCTTGGAGGGACAGGGGGCGCAATATGGCTACACCTTC. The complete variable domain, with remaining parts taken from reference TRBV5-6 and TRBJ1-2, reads DAGVTQSPTHLIKTRGQQVTLRCSPKSGHDTVSWYQQALGQGPQFIFQYYEEEERQRGNFPDRFSGHQFPNYSSELNVNALLLGDSALYLCASSLEGQGAQYGYTFGSGTRLTVV.

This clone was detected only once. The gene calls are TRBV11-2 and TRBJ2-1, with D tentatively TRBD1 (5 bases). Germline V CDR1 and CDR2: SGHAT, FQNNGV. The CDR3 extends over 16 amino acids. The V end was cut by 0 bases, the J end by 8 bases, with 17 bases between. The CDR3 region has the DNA TGTGCCAGCAGCTTAGATGAGCCCCCCAGGGTCGATGAGCAGTTCTTC. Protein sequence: CASSLDEPPRVDEQFF.

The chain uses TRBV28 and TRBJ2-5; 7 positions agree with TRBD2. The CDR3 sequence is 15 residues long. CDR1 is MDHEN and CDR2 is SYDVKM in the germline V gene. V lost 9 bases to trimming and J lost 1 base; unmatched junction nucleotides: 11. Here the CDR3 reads CASRSGGGSQETQYF. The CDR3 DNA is TGTGCCAGTCGGTCTGGGGGGGGGTCCCAAGAGACCCAGTACTTC.

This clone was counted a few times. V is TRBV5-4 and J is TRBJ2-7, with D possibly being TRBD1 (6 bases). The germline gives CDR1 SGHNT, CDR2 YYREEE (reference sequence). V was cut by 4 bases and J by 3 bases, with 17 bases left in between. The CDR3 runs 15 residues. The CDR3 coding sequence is TGTGCCAGCAGCCCGGGCAGGGGACCGGGCTACGAGCAGTACTTC. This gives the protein CASSPGRGPGYEQYF.

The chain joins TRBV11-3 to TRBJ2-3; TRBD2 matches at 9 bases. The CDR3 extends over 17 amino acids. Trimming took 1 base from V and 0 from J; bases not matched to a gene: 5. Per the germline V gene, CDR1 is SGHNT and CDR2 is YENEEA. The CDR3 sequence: CASSLGSGGASTDTQYF. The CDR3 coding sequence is TGTGCCAGCAGCTTAGGTAGCGGGGGTGCTAGCACAGATACGCAGTATTTT. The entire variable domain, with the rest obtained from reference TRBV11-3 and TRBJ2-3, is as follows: EAGVVQSPRYKIIEKKQPVAFWCNPISGHNTLYWYLQNLGQGPELLIRYENEEAVDDSQLPKDRFSAERLKGVDSTLKIQPAELGDSAVYLCASSLGSGGASTDTQYFGPGTRLTVL.

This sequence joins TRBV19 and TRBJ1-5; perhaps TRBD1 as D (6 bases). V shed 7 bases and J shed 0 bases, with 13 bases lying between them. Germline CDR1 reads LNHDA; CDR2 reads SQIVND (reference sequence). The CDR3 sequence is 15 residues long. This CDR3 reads CASTRTDYSNQPQHF. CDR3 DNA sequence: TGTGCCAGTACTCGGACAGACTATAGCAATCAGCCCCAGCATTTT. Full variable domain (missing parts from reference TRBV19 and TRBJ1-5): DGGITQSPKYLFRKEGQNVTLSCEQNLNHDAMYWYRQDPGQGLRLIYYSQIVNDFQKGDIAEGYSVSREKKESFPLTVTSAQKNPTAFYLCASTRTDYSNQPQHFGDGTRLSIL.

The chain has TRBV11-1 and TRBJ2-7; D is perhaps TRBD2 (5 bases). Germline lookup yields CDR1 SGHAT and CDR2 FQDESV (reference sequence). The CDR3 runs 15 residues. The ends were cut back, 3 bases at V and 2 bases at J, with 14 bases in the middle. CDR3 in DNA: TGTGCCAGCAGCTTCGGGCGCGGGTCTCCCTACGAGCAGTACTTC. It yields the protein CASSFGRGSPYEQYF.

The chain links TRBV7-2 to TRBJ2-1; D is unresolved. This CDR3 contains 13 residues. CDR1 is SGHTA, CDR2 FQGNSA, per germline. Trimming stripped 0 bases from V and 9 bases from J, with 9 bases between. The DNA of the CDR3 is TGTGCCAGCAGCTTAGCGAAAGTAAGTGAGCAGTTCTTC. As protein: CASSLAKVSEQFF. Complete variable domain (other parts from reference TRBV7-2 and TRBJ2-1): GAGVSQSPSNKVTEKGKDVELRCDPISGHTALYWYRQSLGQGLEFLIYFQGNSAPDKSGLPSDRFSAERTGGSVSTLTIQRTQQEDSAVYLCASSLAKVSEQFFGPGTRLTVL.

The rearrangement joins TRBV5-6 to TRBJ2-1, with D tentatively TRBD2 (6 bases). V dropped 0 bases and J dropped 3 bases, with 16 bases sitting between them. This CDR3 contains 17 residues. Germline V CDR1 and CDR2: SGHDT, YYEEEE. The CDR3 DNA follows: TGTGCCAGCAGCTTGGGGAGCGGGTGGCTCGGCTACAATGAGCAGTTCTTC. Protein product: CASSLGSGWLGYNEQFF.

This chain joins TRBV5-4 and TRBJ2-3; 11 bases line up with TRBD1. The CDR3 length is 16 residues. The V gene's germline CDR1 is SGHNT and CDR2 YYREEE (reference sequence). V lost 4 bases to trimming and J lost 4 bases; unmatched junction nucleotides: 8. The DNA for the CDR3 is TGTGCCAGCAGCAAGCCGGGACAGGGGGTGGCAGATACGCAGTATTTT. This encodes CASSKPGQGVADTQYF.

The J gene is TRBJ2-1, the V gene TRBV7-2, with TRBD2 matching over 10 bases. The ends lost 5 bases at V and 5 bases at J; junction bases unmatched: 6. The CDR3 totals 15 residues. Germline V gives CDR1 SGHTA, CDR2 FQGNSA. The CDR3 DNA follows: TGTGCCAGCAGCCCTAGCGGGAGTTTACACAATGAGCAGTTCTTC. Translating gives CASSPSGSLHNEQFF. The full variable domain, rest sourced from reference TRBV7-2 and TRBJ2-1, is GAGVSQSPSNKVTEKGKDVELRCDPISGHTALYWYRQSLGQGLEFLIYFQGNSAPDKSGLPSDRFSAERTGGSVSTLTIQRTQQEDSAVYLCASSPSGSLHNEQFFGPGTRLTVL.

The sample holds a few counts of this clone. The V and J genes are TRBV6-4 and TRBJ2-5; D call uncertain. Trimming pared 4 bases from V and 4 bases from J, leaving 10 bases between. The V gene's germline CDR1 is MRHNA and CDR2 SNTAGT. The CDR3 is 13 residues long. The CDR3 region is CASSGPLGETQYF. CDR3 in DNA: TGTGCCAGCAGTGGGCCTCTGGGAGAGACCCAGTACTTC.

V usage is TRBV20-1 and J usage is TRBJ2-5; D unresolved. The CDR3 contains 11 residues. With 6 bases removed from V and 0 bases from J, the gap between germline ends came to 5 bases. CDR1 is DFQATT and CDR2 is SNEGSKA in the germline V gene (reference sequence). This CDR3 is CSAQDQETQYF. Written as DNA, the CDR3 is TGCAGTGCGCAGGACCAAGAGACCCAGTACTTC.

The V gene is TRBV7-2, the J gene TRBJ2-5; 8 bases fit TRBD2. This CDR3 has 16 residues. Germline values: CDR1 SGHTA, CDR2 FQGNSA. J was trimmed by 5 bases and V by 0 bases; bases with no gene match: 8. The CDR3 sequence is CASSLARAGGGETQYF. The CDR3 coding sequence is TGTGCCAGCAGCTTAGCGAGGGCGGGAGGTGGGGAGACCCAGTACTTC.

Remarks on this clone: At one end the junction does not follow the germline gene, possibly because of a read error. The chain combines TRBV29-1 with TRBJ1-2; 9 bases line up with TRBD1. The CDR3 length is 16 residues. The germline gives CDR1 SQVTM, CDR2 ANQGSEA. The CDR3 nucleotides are TGCAGCGTTGACCCGGGACAGGGCACCTCTAAATATGGCTACACCTTC. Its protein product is CSVDPGQGTSKYGYTF. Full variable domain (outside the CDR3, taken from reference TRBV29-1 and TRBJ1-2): SAVISQKPSRDICQRGTSLTIQCQVDSQVTMMFWYRQQPGQSLTLIATANQGSEATYESGFVIDKFPISRPNLTFSTLTVSNMSPEDSSIYLCSVDPGQGTSKYGYTFGSGTRLTVV.

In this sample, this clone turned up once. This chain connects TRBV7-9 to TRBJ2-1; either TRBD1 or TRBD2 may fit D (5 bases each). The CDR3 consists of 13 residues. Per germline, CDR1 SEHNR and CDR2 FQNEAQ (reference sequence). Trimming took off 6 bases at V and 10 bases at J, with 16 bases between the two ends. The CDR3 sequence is CASSTSGRSEQFF. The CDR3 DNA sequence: TGTGCCAGCAGTACCTCGGGGCGCAGCGAGCAGTTCTTC. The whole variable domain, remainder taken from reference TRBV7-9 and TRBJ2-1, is DTGVSQNPRHKITKRGQNVTFRCDPISEHNRLYWYRQTLGQGPEFLTYFQNEAQLEKSRLLSDRFSAERPKGSFSTLEIQRTEQGDSAMYLCASSTSGRSEQFFGPGTRLTVL.

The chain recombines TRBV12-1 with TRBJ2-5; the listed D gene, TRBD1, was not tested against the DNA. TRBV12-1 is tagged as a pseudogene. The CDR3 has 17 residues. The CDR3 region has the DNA TGTGCCAGCAGCACGACGGACAGGGGAGCCCTCCAAGAGACCCAGTACTTC. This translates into CASSTTDRGALQETQYF.

The CDR3 here is CASSLAPSTGKETQYF. The CDR3 region has the DNA TGCGCCAGCAGCTTGGCCCCGTCTACAGGGAAGGAGACCCAGTACTTC. V is TRBV5-1 and J is TRBJ2-5, with D maybe TRBD1 (6 bases). This CDR3 is built from 16 residues. Germline CDR1 is SGHRS and CDR2 is YFSETQ. Trimming cost V 0 bases and J 5 bases, with 17 bases left between them.

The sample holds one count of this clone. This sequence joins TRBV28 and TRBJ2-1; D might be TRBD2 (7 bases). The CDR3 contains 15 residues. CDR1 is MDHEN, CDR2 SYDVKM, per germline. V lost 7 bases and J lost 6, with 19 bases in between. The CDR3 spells CASTGGGIYFNEQFF. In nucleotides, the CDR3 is TGTGCCAGCACTGGGGGGGGCATCTACTTCAATGAGCAGTTCTTC.